This TCR beta chain was sequenced in a study of T-cell memory formation after mild COVID-19. In TCRdb, the 5' RACE reads were re-called with MiXCR into one record per CDR3 protein. The sample includes about 290,000 distinct CDR3 sequences, about a sixth of them seen just once. With V trimmed by 10 bases and J by 3 bases, 5 bases remained unmatched. Germline V gene data show CDR1 as MNHEY and CDR2 as SVGEGT. The CDR3 runs 12 residues. In this sample, this clonotype turned up a few times. Its antigen is not identified. Study results and caveats: CM and EM subsets held most contracting CD4+ clones; EMRA held CD8+ ones. Second-wave clones with a day 37 peak had unconfirmed SARS-CoV-2 specificity. Pre-infection memory already had some responding clones, implying cross-reactive memory joined.

The gene calls are TRBV6-2 or TRBV6-3 and TRBJ2-7; 8 positions match TRBD1. Input material: PBMCs or a T cell subset sorted from them (not recorded which). The sequence came from a young man who had mild COVID-19 (a few samples of this study predate the infection). Cell type and time point are not known. The CDR3 spells CATGQGNYEQYF. In DNA form, the CDR3 reads TGTGCCACCGGACAGGGTAACTACGAGCAGTACTTC.